This TCR beta chain is from a study of cytomegalovirus exposure and HLA in healthy donors. A word on this clone: Its target is not known.

A multiplex PCR was run with 60 Vbeta primers and 13 Jbeta primers. Here immunoSEQ multiplex PCR was the method, and the copy in TCRdb shows in-frame clones only, minus some. The profile shows 85,000 to 100,000 clones, around nine tenths of them singletons. Study-wide findings and caveats: A later analysis found that most CMV-associated TCR beta chains appeared HLA-restricted.

CDR1 LNHDA and CDR2 SQIVND come from the germline V gene (reference sequence). The CDR3 has 17 residues. The V gene end was trimmed by 4 bases and the J gene end by 5 bases; junction bases not matched to a gene: 12. This receptor was taken from a man younger than 45 in good health and CMV-seropositive. Sequenced input: PBMCs. The chain has TRBV19 and TRBJ2-1; the match to TRBD2 covers 9 bases. CDR3 DNA: TGTGCCAGTAGTACTTCGACTAGCGGTAAAACCCACAATGAGCAGTTCTTC. Encoded protein: CASSTSTSGKTHNEQFF.